The clone carrying this TCR beta chain was observed many times. As yet, its antigen is unknown. The ends were cut back, 1 base at V and 11 bases at J, with 9 bases in the middle. CDR1 is SGHTA, CDR2 FQGNSA, per germline. The CDR3 extends over 13 amino acids. These data belong to a study of Graves' ophthalmopathy and Graves' hyperthyroidism. Study in general: Ahead of any treatment, peripheral blood was obtained at the initial diagnosis.

RNA transcripts were the template, and TCR beta CDR3 regions were amplified from them. The first-round RT-PCR employed HTBI primers together with the Qiagen OneStep RT-PCR kit. A multiplex PCR was then performed as the second round. One entry per CDR3 protein, called by TCRdb with MiXCR from the multiplex PCR reads. The sample lists 400,000 or so distinct CDR3 sequences, over 15% occurring once. Stable hyperthyroidism meant no ophthalmopathy within 18 months of follow-up. Orbital computed tomography, thyroid ultrasound, TRAb, serum thyroxine and clinical symptoms formed the basis of diagnosis. Points from the study as a whole: The 13-signature model separated ophthalmopathy from stable hyperthyroidism at 85% to 90% sensitivity and around 80% specificity.

The chain is built from TRBV7-2 and TRBJ1-6, with D hard to call. The sample taken for sequencing was peripheral blood. The receptor's source is a woman between 18 and 29 years old with stable Graves' hyperthyroidism. For the CDR3, the DNA is TGTGCCAGCAGCTTAGGATCCGGGGCACCCCTCCACTTT. Residues: CASSLGSGAPLHF.